This T cell receptor beta chain was retrieved from a study of blood T cell repertoires in COVID-19. Study information: Italy, Spain and the United States were the sources of the convalescent and acute COVID-19 samples. T cells, B-cell-depleted T cells, or PBMCs supplied cDNA or gDNA.

How the authors handled the data: Estimation of nucleated cell counts relied on the amplification of reference gene primers. Using immunoSEQ multiplex PCR, the repertoire was profiled, and TCRdb retains in-frame clones only, with some absent. Clone size and V and J calls were adopted from that table, with D and trimming inferred from the DNA. Of 270,000 or so clones in the sample, under 90% were seen once. What was sequenced was peripheral blood. This TCR came from a woman between 40 and 55 years old who had recovered from COVID-19.

CDR3 sequence (DNA): TGTGCCAGCAGCGCCAGCGGTGGCGAGCAGTACTTC. Translated, it gives CASSASGGEQYF. This chain joins TRBV7-3 and TRBJ2-7, with D maybe TRBD2 (5 bases). CDR1 and CDR2 (germline): SGHTA, FQGTGA. Trimming shortened V by 5 bases and J by 6 bases, and 11 bases separated the two germline ends. This CDR3 comprises 12 residues. The full variable domain, in which reference TRBV7-3 and TRBJ2-7 provide the parts outside the CDR3, is GAGVSQTPSNKVTEKGKYVELRCDPISGHTALYWYRQSLGQGPEFLIYFQGTGAADDSGLPNDRFFAVRPEGSVSTLKIQRTERGDSAVYLCASSASGGEQYFGPGTRLTVT.